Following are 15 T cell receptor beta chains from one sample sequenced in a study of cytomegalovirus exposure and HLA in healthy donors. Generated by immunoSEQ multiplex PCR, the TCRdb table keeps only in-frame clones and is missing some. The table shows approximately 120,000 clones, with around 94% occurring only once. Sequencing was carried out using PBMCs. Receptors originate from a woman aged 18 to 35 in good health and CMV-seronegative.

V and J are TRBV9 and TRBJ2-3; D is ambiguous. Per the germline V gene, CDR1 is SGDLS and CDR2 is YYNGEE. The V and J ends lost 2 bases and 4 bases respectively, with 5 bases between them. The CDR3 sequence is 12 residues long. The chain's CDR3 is CASSVRADTQYF. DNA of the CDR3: TGTGCCAGCAGCGTGCGAGCAGATACGCAGTATTTT. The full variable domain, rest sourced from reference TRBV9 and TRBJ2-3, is DSGVTQTPKHLITATGQRVTLRCSPRSGDLSVYWYQQSLDQGLQFLIQYYNGEERAKGNILERFSAQQFPDLHSELNLSSLELGDSALYFCASSVRADTQYFGPGTRLTVL.

The CDR3 DNA reads as TGCAGCGTGGCAGACAGGGCTGGGGCCAACGTCCTGACTTTC. Translating gives CSVADRAGANVLTF. This sequence joins TRBV29-1 and TRBJ2-6; 7 positions agree with TRBD1. CDR3 length equals 14 residues. CDR1 and CDR2 (germline): SQVTM, ANQGSEA. V trimming: 6 bases; J trimming: 2 bases; junction bases outside the gene matches: 4.

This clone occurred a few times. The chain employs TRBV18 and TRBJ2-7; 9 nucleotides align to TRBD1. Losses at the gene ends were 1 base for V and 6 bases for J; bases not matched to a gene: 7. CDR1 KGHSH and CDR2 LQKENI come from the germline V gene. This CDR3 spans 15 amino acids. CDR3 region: CASSPQQGATAEQYF. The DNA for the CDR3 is TGTGCCAGCTCACCACAACAGGGGGCGACGGCCGAGCAGTACTTC.

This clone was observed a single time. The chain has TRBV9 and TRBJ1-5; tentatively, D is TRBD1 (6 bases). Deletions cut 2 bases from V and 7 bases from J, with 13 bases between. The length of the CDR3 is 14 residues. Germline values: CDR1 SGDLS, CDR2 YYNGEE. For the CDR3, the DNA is TGTGCCAGCAGCGTCGACCAGGGGTACCAGCCCCAGCATTTT. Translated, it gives CASSVDQGYQPQHF.

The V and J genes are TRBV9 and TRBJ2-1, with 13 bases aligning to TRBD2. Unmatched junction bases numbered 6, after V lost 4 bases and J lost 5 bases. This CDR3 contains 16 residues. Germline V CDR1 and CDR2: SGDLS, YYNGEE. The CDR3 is CASSSSGLAGNNEQFF. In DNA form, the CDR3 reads TGTGCCAGCAGCTCCTCGGGACTAGCGGGGAACAATGAGCAGTTCTTC.

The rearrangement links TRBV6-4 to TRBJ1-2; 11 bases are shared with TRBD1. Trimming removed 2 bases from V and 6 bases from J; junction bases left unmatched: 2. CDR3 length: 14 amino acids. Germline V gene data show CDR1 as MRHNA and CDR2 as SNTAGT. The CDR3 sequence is CASSDGQGANGYTF. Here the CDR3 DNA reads TGTGCCAGCAGTGACGGACAGGGGGCGAATGGCTACACCTTC.

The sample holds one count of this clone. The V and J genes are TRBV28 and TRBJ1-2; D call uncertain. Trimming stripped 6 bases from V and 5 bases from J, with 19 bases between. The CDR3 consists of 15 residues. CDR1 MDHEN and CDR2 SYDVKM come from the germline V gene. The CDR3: CASSPIPVPGYGYTF. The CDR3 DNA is TGTGCCAGCAGCCCCATCCCGGTGCCGGGGTATGGCTACACCTTC.

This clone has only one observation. This chain's CDR3 is CASSLGRVGVGYEQYF. The DNA of the CDR3 is TGTGCCAGCTCACTAGGCCGGGTGGGAGTTGGATACGAGCAGTACTTC. This sequence joins TRBV18 and TRBJ2-7; maybe TRBD2 (5 bases). Germline values: CDR1 KGHSH, CDR2 LQKENI. The V and J ends lost 4 bases and 4 bases respectively, with 20 bases between them. The CDR3 is made up of 16 amino acids.

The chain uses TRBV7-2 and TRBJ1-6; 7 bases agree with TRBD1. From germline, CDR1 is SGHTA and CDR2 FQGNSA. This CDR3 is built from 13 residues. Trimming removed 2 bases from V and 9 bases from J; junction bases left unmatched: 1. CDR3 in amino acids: CASSLRGRSPLHF. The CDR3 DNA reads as TGTGCCAGCAGCTTAAGGGGGCGTTCACCCCTCCACTTT.

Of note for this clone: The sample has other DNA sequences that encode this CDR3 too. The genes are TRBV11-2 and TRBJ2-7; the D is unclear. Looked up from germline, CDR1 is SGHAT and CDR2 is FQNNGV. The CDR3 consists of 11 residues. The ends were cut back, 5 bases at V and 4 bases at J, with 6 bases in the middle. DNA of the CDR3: TGTGCCAGCAGCCTCTTATACGAGCAGTACTTC. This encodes CASSLLYEQYF.

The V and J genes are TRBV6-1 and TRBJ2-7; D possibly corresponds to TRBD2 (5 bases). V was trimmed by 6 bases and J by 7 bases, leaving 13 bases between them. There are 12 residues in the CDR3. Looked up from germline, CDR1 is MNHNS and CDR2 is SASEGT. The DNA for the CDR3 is TGTGCCAGCAGAAGGGATAGGAGGGAGCAGTACTTC. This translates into CASRRDRREQYF.

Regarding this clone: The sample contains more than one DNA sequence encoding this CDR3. The CDR3 DNA follows: TGTGCCAGCAGCTTGGCCTTAAATGAGCAGTTCTTC. This sequence encodes CASSLALNEQFF. The chain couples TRBV5-6 to TRBJ2-1; no clear D. V was clipped by 0 bases and J by 7 bases, with 5 bases between them. Germline CDR1 SGHDT, CDR2 YYEEEE. There are 12 residues in the CDR3.

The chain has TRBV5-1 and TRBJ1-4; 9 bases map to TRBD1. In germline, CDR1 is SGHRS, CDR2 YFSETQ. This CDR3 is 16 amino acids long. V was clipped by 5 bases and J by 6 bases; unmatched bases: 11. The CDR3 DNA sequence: TGCGCCAGCAGGCACGTTACAGGGGGCCCGGATGAAAAACTGTTTTTT. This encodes CASRHVTGGPDEKLFF.

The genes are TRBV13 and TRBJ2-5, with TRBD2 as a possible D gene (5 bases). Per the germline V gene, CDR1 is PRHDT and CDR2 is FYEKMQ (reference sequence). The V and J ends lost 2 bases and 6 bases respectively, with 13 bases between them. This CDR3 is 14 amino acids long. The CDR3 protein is CASSLMSGLKTQYF. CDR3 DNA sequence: TGTGCCAGCAGCTTAATGTCGGGATTAAAGACCCAGTACTTC.

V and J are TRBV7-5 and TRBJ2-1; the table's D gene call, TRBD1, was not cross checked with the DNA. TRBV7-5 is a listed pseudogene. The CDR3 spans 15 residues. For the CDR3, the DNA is TGTGTCAGACTACCCCGGGACAGGGTTGTGAGTGAGCAGTTCTTC. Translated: CVRLPRDRVVSEQFF.